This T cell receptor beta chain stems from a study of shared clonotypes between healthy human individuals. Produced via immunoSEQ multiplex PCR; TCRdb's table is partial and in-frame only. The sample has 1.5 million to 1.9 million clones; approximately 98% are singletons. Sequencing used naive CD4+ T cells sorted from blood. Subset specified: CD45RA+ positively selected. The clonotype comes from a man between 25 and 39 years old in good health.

This CDR3 reads CASSGRMLRYNEQFF. The CDR3 nucleotides are TGTGCCAGCAGTGGCAGGATGCTAAGATACAATGAGCAGTTCTTC. The rearrangement uses TRBV2 and TRBJ2-1; D is unclear. V was pared by 4 bases and J by 4 bases, with 14 bases between. Germline V gene sequence: CDR1 SNHLY, CDR2 FYNNEI. This CDR3 spans 15 amino acids.